One sample yielded the 32 T cell receptor beta chains listed below, sequenced in a study of cytomegalovirus exposure and HLA in healthy donors. The PCR used 60 Vbeta and 13 Jbeta primers. Sequencing was performed with immunoSEQ multiplex PCR; in TCRdb, only in-frame clones are kept and a portion is missing. The data include about 210,000 clones; the top ten clones carry under 1%. The specimen sequenced was PBMCs. These receptor sequences come from a woman in her 30s in good health and CMV-seropositive.

The chain uses TRBV6-1 and TRBJ2-3, with 7 bases fitting TRBD2. The CDR3 has 15 residues. V gave up 2 bases and J gave up 2 bases; unmatched junction bases: 4. Per germline, CDR1 MNHNS and CDR2 SASEGT. In DNA form, the CDR3 reads TGTGCCAGCAGTGAATCTAGCGGAGTCACAGATACGCAGTATTTT. This translates into CASSESSGVTDTQYF.

The chain employs TRBV28 and TRBJ2-5; 11 bases map to TRBD2. Trimming removed 5 bases from V and 4 bases from J; junction bases left unmatched: 12. The germline CDR1 and CDR2 sequences are MDHEN and SYDVKM. The CDR3 totals 17 residues. The CDR3 coding sequence is TGTGCCAGCAGTCATCCTATTAGCGGGAGGGCCGTAGAGACCCAGTACTTC. Translating it yields CASSHPISGRAVETQYF.

J is TRBJ2-3 and V is TRBV7-2; 8 bases map to TRBD2. After removal of 2 bases from V and 3 bases from J, the junction contained 4 bases not matched to a gene. Per the germline V gene, CDR1 is SGHTA and CDR2 is FQGNSA. The CDR3 extends over 15 amino acids. The CDR3 DNA reads TGTGCCAGCAGCTTAATTAGCGGGATAACAGATACGCAGTATTTT. This gives the protein CASSLISGITDTQYF.

This chain connects TRBV2 to TRBJ1-1; 7 nucleotides line up with TRBD1. The length of the CDR3 is 15 residues. Looked up from germline, CDR1 is SNHLY and CDR2 is FYNNEI. V shed 6 bases and J 0 bases; nucleotides not matched to a gene: 7. CDR3 DNA: TGTGCCAGCAGGGGGACAGTACTCATGAACACTGAAGCTTTCTTT. Translating gives CASRGTVLMNTEAFF.

V and J are TRBV28 and TRBJ1-1; no clear D. The CDR3 has 15 residues. V was pared by 4 bases and J by 2 bases, with 14 bases between. Germline V gene lookup returns CDR1 MDHEN and CDR2 SYDVKM. The CDR3, as DNA: TGTGCCAGCAGTTCTTCCGGGAGGCTAAACACTGAAGCTTTCTTT. Its translation is CASSSSGRLNTEAFF.

J is TRBJ1-2 and V is TRBV11-2, with 7 bases aligning to TRBD1. The CDR3 is 14 residues long. CDR1 is SGHAT, CDR2 FQNNGV, per germline. The V segment lost 2 bases and the J segment 7 bases; nucleotides outside the gene matches: 7. CDR3 nucleotides: TGTGCCAGCAGCTTATATACAGGGGAAAGTGGCTACACCTTC. It translates to CASSLYTGESGYTF.

The chain combines TRBV29-1 with TRBJ2-1; possibly TRBD1 for D (6 bases). Germline loops: CDR1 SQVTM, CDR2 ANQGSEA. V was clipped by 7 bases and J by 8 bases, with 15 bases between them. The CDR3 has 12 residues. The chain's CDR3 is CSAEAGVDEQFF. CDR3 DNA: TGCAGCGCCGAGGCAGGGGTGGATGAGCAGTTCTTC.

This chain uses TRBV6-1 with TRBJ1-5; no reliable D call. Germline V gene data show CDR1 as MNHNS and CDR2 as SASEGT. CDR3 length equals 12 residues. V was shortened by 6 bases and J by 4 bases, with 7 bases between the two germline ends. In DNA form, the CDR3 reads TGTGCCAGCAGGTCGGGGAATCAGCCCCAGCATTTT. Its translation is CASRSGNQPQHF.

The chain combines TRBV6-1 with TRBJ1-5; D is undetermined. V was trimmed by 4 bases and J by 3 bases, leaving 7 bases between them. The CDR3 consists of 13 residues. Germline V CDR1 and CDR2: MNHNS, SASEGT. The CDR3 DNA reads TGTGCCAGCAGTGCAGAACCCAATCAGCCCCAGCATTTT. This gives the protein CASSAEPNQPQHF.

The chain couples TRBV6-5 to TRBJ1-1; D gene unclear. Looked up from germline, CDR1 is MNHEY and CDR2 is SVGAGI. CDR3 length: 12 amino acids. Trimming pared 7 bases from V and 4 bases from J, leaving 10 bases between. This CDR3 is CASTPGGTEAFF. As DNA, the CDR3 is TGTGCCAGCACTCCGGGAGGCACTGAAGCTTTCTTT.

The V call is TRBV7-9, the J call TRBJ1-5; D uncertain. Trimming cost V 5 bases and J 5 bases, with 19 bases left between them. The CDR3 covers 16 residues. Per germline, CDR1 SEHNR and CDR2 FQNEAQ (reference sequence). The CDR3 loop is CASSPLSGQLDQPQHF. For the CDR3, the DNA is TGTGCCAGCAGCCCCCTGTCTGGGCAGCTTGATCAGCCCCAGCATTTT. The variable domain in full, with the rest retrieved from reference TRBV7-9 and TRBJ1-5, is DTGVSQNPRHKITKRGQNVTFRCDPISEHNRLYWYRQTLGQGPEFLTYFQNEAQLEKSRLLSDRFSAERPKGSFSTLEIQRTEQGDSAMYLCASSPLSGQLDQPQHFGDGTRLSIL.

V and J are TRBV6-4 and TRBJ2-7; D perhaps matches TRBD1 (6 bases). The CDR3 is made up of 14 amino acids. V lost 4 bases and J 1 base, leaving 11 bases between the germline ends. From germline, CDR1 is MRHNA and CDR2 SNTAGT. The CDR3 nucleotides are TGTGCCAGCAGTGCCTCCGGGACATCCTACGAGCAGTACTTC. It yields the protein CASSASGTSYEQYF.

The chain couples TRBV28 to TRBJ2-7, with no clear D. Per the germline V gene, CDR1 is MDHEN and CDR2 is SYDVKM. Deletions cut 6 bases from V and 3 bases from J, with 6 bases between. The CDR3 spans 11 residues. The CDR3: CASSNSYEQYF. CDR3 sequence (DNA): TGTGCCAGCAGCAACAGCTACGAGCAGTACTTC.

V gene TRBV6-5 combines with J gene TRBJ2-1; 9 bases line up with TRBD2. V lost 0 bases, J lost 5 bases, and 2 bases stayed unmatched. The CDR3 is 15 residues long. The germline V gene encodes CDR1 MNHEY and CDR2 SVGAGI. The CDR3 sequence is CASSYSPSGDNEQFF. DNA for the CDR3: TGTGCCAGCAGTTACTCACCTAGCGGGGACAATGAGCAGTTCTTC.

In DNA, the CDR3 is TGTGCCAGCAGTTTATACTTGCAGGGGAATTCACCCCTCCACTTT. Amino acid sequence: CASSLYLQGNSPLHF. The rearrangement links TRBV28 to TRBJ1-6, with D possibly being TRBD1 (6 bases). Germline CDR1 is MDHEN and CDR2 is SYDVKM. The V end was cut by 1 base, the J end by 7 bases, with 11 bases between. CDR3 size: 15 residues. Complete variable domain (other parts from reference TRBV28 and TRBJ1-6): DVKVTQSSRYLVKRTGEKVFLECVQDMDHENMFWYRQDPGLGLRLIYFSYDVKMKEKGDIPEGYSVSREKKERFSLILESASTNQTSMYLCASSLYLQGNSPLHFGNGTRLTVT.

The chain employs TRBV6-6 and TRBJ1-1; 11 bases agree with TRBD1. Germline V CDR1 and CDR2: MNHNY, SVGAGI (reference sequence). This CDR3 has 15 amino acids. Trimming took 4 bases from V and 4 from J; bases not matched to a gene: 5. CDR3 DNA: TGTGCCAGCAGTTTACACGGGACAGGGGGCACTGAAGCTTTCTTT. This sequence encodes CASSLHGTGGTEAFF.

The CDR3: CASSARTGGGNTEAFF. The CDR3 DNA follows: TGTGCCAGCAGCGCCCGGACAGGAGGCGGGAACACTGAAGCTTTCTTT. This chain connects TRBV5-4 to TRBJ1-1; TRBD1 aligns across 7 bases. The CDR3 is 16 residues long. With V trimmed by 4 bases and J by 1 base, 10 bases remained unmatched. Germline-derived CDR1 and CDR2 are SGHNT and YYREEE (reference sequence).

The V call is TRBV19, the J call TRBJ2-7, with 10 bases that match TRBD2. Germline loops: CDR1 LNHDA, CDR2 SQIVND (reference sequence). This CDR3 has 17 amino acids. The V segment lost 0 bases and the J segment 4 bases; nucleotides outside the gene matches: 9. The DNA of the CDR3 is TGTGCCAGTAGTATAGATGGAGGGCTAGCGGGAGCGTACGAGCAGTACTTC. Translation gives CASSIDGGLAGAYEQYF.

The genes are TRBV7-2 and TRBJ2-3; 12 bases agree with TRBD2. Losses at the gene ends were 5 bases for V and 1 base for J; bases not matched to a gene: 4. This CDR3 has 16 amino acids. The germline V gene encodes CDR1 SGHTA and CDR2 FQGNSA. CDR3 nucleotide sequence: TGTGCCAGCAGCCCGAGACTAGCGGGGGGCACAGATACGCAGTATTTT. This gives the protein CASSPRLAGGTDTQYF.

This rearrangement joins TRBV4-1 to TRBJ2-3; the match to TRBD2 covers 10 bases. Germline V CDR1 and CDR2: MGHRA, YSYEKL. Unmatched junction bases numbered 11, after V lost 8 bases and J lost 3 bases. The CDR3 loop spans 16 amino acids. In nucleotides, the CDR3 is TGCGCCAGCGCACTTAGCCTAGCGGGGGATACAGATACGCAGTATTTT. This sequence encodes CASALSLAGDTDTQYF.

The chain couples TRBV29-1 to TRBJ2-1; 9 bases agree with TRBD2. The germline gives CDR1 SQVTM, CDR2 ANQGSEA. After removal of 6 bases from V and 4 bases from J, the junction contained 13 bases not matched to a gene. The CDR3 totals 16 residues. CDR3 amino acids: CSVPTASGEYYNEQFF. CDR3 DNA sequence: TGCAGCGTCCCCACGGCTAGCGGGGAATATTACAATGAGCAGTTCTTC.

This chain joins TRBV6-1 and TRBJ2-7, with D hard to call. Germline V gene sequence: CDR1 MNHNS, CDR2 SASEGT. Trimming removed 4 bases at V and 4 bases at J, with 23 bases between. The CDR3 spans 17 residues. In nucleotides, the CDR3 is TGTGCCAGCAGTGGTGAATCTGCGGCCTCTATCGGGTACGAGCAGTACTTC. This gives the protein CASSGESAASIGYEQYF.

The J gene is TRBJ2-3, the V gene TRBV4-2, with TRBD2 matching 10 bases. The CDR3 is 15 amino acids. Looked up from germline, CDR1 is LGHNA and CDR2 is YNFKEQ. After removal of 4 bases from V and 2 bases from J, the junction contained 3 bases not matched to a gene. CDR3: CASSRGLADTDTQYF. DNA of the CDR3: TGTGCCAGCAGCCGAGGACTAGCGGACACAGATACGCAGTATTTT.

The gene calls are TRBV5-1 and TRBJ2-2; a weak D match, TRBD2 (7 bases). The CDR3 length is 14 residues. Germline values: CDR1 SGHRS, CDR2 YFSETQ. V lost 4 bases, J lost 4 bases, and 11 bases lay in between. CDR3 DNA: TGCGCCAGCAGCCGGGGGGCCGGCACCGGGGAGCTGTTTTTT. Translated: CASSRGAGTGELFF.

This sequence joins TRBV5-5 and TRBJ1-1; no clear D. CDR3 size: 16 residues. The V and J ends lost 3 bases and 1 base respectively, with 16 bases between them. Germline CDR1 reads SGHKS; CDR2 reads YYEKEE (reference sequence). The CDR3 reads CASSWTSEPRNTEAFF. In DNA form, the CDR3 reads TGTGCCAGCAGCTGGACTTCGGAACCCAGGAACACTGAAGCTTTCTTT.

V and J are TRBV5-4 and TRBJ2-7, with 9 bases fitting TRBD1. The germline gives CDR1 SGHNT, CDR2 YYREEE (reference sequence). With 4 bases clipped from V and 2 bases from J, the junction kept 4 bases outside the gene matches. CDR3 length: 14 residues. CDR3 in DNA: TGTGCCAGCAGCGGGGGACAGGGCCCCTACGAGCAGTACTTC. Translation gives CASSGGQGPYEQYF.

This chain connects TRBV29-1 to TRBJ2-1; TRBD2 is a possible D gene (5 bases). Germline V gene lookup returns CDR1 SQVTM and CDR2 ANQGSEA. V lost 4 bases and J lost 9, with 16 bases in between. This CDR3 comprises 13 residues. CDR3: CSVALVLPGEQFF. CDR3 in DNA: TGCAGCGTTGCACTAGTCCTACCTGGTGAGCAGTTCTTC.

The chain carries TRBV6-1 and TRBJ2-1; no reliable D call. The ends were cut back, 3 bases at V and 7 bases at J, with 16 bases in the middle. Germline CDR1 MNHNS, CDR2 SASEGT. This CDR3 has 15 amino acids. CDR3 DNA sequence: TGTGCCAGCAGTGAGCATCTTCGAGGCGAGAATGAGCAGTTCTTC. This translates into CASSEHLRGENEQFF.

The CDR3 sequence: CASSRVGSGLAVEQYF. The CDR3 DNA reads as TGTGCCAGCAGCCGGGTGGGATCGGGACTAGCGGTCGAGCAGTACTTC. The chain carries TRBV14 and TRBJ2-7; 11 bases match TRBD2. The CDR3 extends over 16 amino acids. J lost 6 bases, V lost 4 bases, and 11 bases had no gene match. CDR1 and CDR2 from the germline V gene are SGHDN and FVKESK.

This rearrangement joins TRBV5-1 to TRBJ1-1; D not certain. V was trimmed by 8 bases and J by 1 base, leaving 15 bases between them. Germline V gives CDR1 SGHRS, CDR2 YFSETQ. CDR3 length: 14 amino acids. The CDR3 DNA reads TGCGCCAGTTCCTATGCGGGCGCGAACACTGAAGCTTTCTTT. Protein: CASSYAGANTEAFF.

With respect to this clone: One end of the junction fails to match germline, which may point to a read error. The CDR3 region is CASSGRAGTPDTRYF. The CDR3 nucleotides read TGCGCCAGCAGCGGGCGGGCAGGGACACCAGATACGCGGTATTTT. The chain joins TRBV4-1 to TRBJ2-3, with a possible D match to TRBD1 (6 bases). Germline CDR1 is MGHRA and CDR2 is YSYEKL. This CDR3 has 15 residues.

J is TRBJ1-1 and V is TRBV5-1; the match to TRBD1 covers 10 bases. CDR3 size: 17 residues. Trimming cost V 4 bases and J 3 bases; bases outside gene matches: 12. Germline V gives CDR1 SGHRS, CDR2 YFSETQ. DNA of the CDR3: TGCGCCAGCAGCCACTCGCCTCTTGGACAGGGGGACACTGAAGCTTTCTTT. Its protein product is CASSHSPLGQGDTEAFF.